Listed below are T cell receptor beta chains from one sample, sequenced in a study of early stage breast cancer tumors. Data came from immunoSEQ multiplex PCR; TCRdb stores just in-frame clones and leaves some out. In the table there are about 50,000 clones, just under 80% of which are singletons. The sample comprised blood. Source of these receptors: a middle-aged person with breast cancer. Each CDR3 is given with its conserved first and last residue. D genes are given only for firm matches. Clone size is not always given. Where it is, it says once, few, many or a class for expanded clones.

cdr3_nt,cdr3_aa,d_call,j_call,v_call,clone_size
TGTGCCAGCAGCTTATTAGCGGGAGTCTACACCGGGGAGCTGTTTTTT,CASSLLAGVYTGELFF,TRBD2,TRBJ2-2,TRBV13,.
TGTGCCAGCAGCTTCACACAGGGGAACGAGCAGTACTTC,CASSFTQGNEQYF,TRBD1,TRBJ2-7,TRBV7-2,few
TGCAGCGTTGATGGGCCGCGAGCCGGGGAGCTGTTTTTT,CSVDGPRAGELFF,.,TRBJ2-2,TRBV29-1,few
TGCGCCAGCAGCTTCGGGGAATACAATGAGCAGTTCTTC,CASSFGEYNEQFF,.,TRBJ2-1,TRBV5-1,.
TGTGCCTGGAGTGTTCTGGGGGCCACAGATACGCAGTATTTT,CAWSVLGATDTQYF,.,TRBJ2-3,TRBV30,once
TGTGCCAGTAGGGACGACAGGGGTGGTAATCAGCCCCAGCATTTT,CASRDDRGGNQPQHF,TRBD1,TRBJ1-5,TRBV19,.
TGCGCCAGCGGTAGAGGCACTGAAGCTTTCTTT,CASGRGTEAFF,.,TRBJ1-1,TRBV5-1,.
TGTGCCAGCAGCTTGGGGCTAGCGGGCCTCGGGAGCTCCTACAATGAGCAGTTCTTC,CASSLGLAGLGSSYNEQFF,TRBD2,TRBJ2-1,TRBV5-4,.
TGTGCCTGGAGTGTAGGGGCCGCGAGACTGAGCTCTGGAAACACCATATATTTT,CAWSVGAARLSSGNTIYF,.,TRBJ1-3,TRBV30,once
TGTGCCAGCAGCGTAGATGCCCTTCCGAACACTGAAGCTTTCTTT,CASSVDALPNTEAFF,.,TRBJ1-1,TRBV9,.
TGCGCCAGCAGCTCCACAGCCCAGGGGGGGGGCATACAAGAGACCCAGTACTTC,CASSSTAQGGGIQETQYF,.,TRBJ2-5,TRBV4-1,once
TGTGCCAGCAGCCGGGGACTAGCAGGGTACCAAGAGACCCAGTACTTC,CASSRGLAGYQETQYF,TRBD2,TRBJ2-5,TRBV5-6,.
TGTGCCAGCAGCCCGGGTGGATGGGCCAGCTCCTACGAGCAGTACTTC,CASSPGGWASSYEQYF,.,TRBJ2-7,TRBV11-3,.
TGTGCCAGCAGTCCTCGACAGGCGGGGCGGGAGACCCAGTACTTC,CASSPRQAGRETQYF,.,TRBJ2-5,TRBV27,.
TGTGCCAGCAGTCCGGGACAGGGAATCCCGGAGACCCAGTACTTC,CASSPGQGIPETQYF,TRBD1,TRBJ2-5,TRBV6-5,.
TGCGCCAGCAGCCTGACCAGCGGTGTCAATGAGCAGTTCTTC,CASSLTSGVNEQFF,.,TRBJ2-1,TRBV5-1,.
TGTGCCAGCCGTCCTAGCGGGAGAGTAGGTACGCAGTATTTT,CASRPSGRVGTQYF,TRBD2,TRBJ2-3,TRBV11-3,once
TGTGCCAGTAGTGAATGGGCGGAGAACACCGGGGAGCTGTTTTTT,CASSEWAENTGELFF,.,TRBJ2-2,TRBV19,once
TGTGCCAGCAGCTCCGGACAGCTACCTAGCACAGATACGCAGTATTTT,CASSSGQLPSTDTQYF,.,TRBJ2-3,TRBV7-9,.
TGTGCCAGCAGCTTAATGACTTTAGCCTACGAGCAGTACTTC,CASSLMTLAYEQYF,.,TRBJ2-7,TRBV11-3,.
TGTGCCAGCAGCACGATATACAGGGGGGAAAACACTGAAGCTTTCTTT,CASSTIYRGENTEAFF,TRBD1,TRBJ1-1,TRBV5-6,.
TGTGCCAGTAGTTCCCGGACACTGAACACTGAAGCTTTCTTT,CASSSRTLNTEAFF,.,TRBJ1-1,TRBV19,.
TGTGCCAGCACCCTACAGCAGGGATCTGGCTACACCTTC,CASTLQQGSGYTF,.,TRBJ1-2,TRBV13,.
TGTGCCAGCAGCTTAGCCAGGGTCACAGATACGCAGTATTTT,CASSLARVTDTQYF,.,TRBJ2-3,TRBV11-2,.
TGTGCCAGTAGTACAGGCTGGGCAGGCGAATACAATGAGCAGTTCTTC,CASSTGWAGEYNEQFF,.,TRBJ2-1,TRBV19,.
TGTGCCAGCAGTGACGGGCGGGAGGGCCGGGAGACCCAGTACTTC,CASSDGREGRETQYF,TRBD2,TRBJ2-5,TRBV2,.
TGTGCCAGTAGTATCCCTGGGGGCGACTATGGCTACACCTTC,CASSIPGGDYGYTF,.,TRBJ1-2,TRBV19,.
TGCGCCAGCAGCTGGGGTGGGGGACAAAACACTGAAGCTTTCTTT,CASSWGGGQNTEAFF,.,TRBJ1-1,TRBV5-1,.
TGTGCCTGGAGTCTAGGGACAGGGCTGTACGAGCAGTACTTC,CAWSLGTGLYEQYF,TRBD1,TRBJ2-7,TRBV30,.
TGTGCCAGCAGCTCAGGGACAGGGCCAGATACGCAGTATTTT,CASSSGTGPDTQYF,TRBD1,TRBJ2-3,TRBV7-3,once
TGCGCCAGCAGCTTGGCCAGGGGAGGTTATGGCTACACCTTC,CASSLARGGYGYTF,.,TRBJ1-2,TRBV5-1,.
TGTGCCTGGAGTGTACAAGGGGCAGGCACAGATACGCAGTATTTT,CAWSVQGAGTDTQYF,.,TRBJ2-3,TRBV30,.
TGTGCCAGCAGCGCGGCCTTGGTCAATACGCAGTATTTT,CASSAALVNTQYF,.,TRBJ2-3,TRBV5-4,.
TGTGCCAGCAGCTTGGTGGGGACTTCGAGCTCCTACGAGCAGTACTTC,CASSLVGTSSSYEQYF,.,TRBJ2-7,TRBV5-4,few
TGTGCCAGCTCACCAGGCGTTGCAGATACGCAGTATTTT,CASSPGVADTQYF,.,TRBJ2-3,TRBV18,few
TGTGCCAGCAGTGAGGGTGGAGGGGGGTTGGATGGCTACACCTTC,CASSEGGGGLDGYTF,.,TRBJ1-2,TRBV2,few
TGCGCCAGCAAGGTGGGGGCTGGGTCCGGAAACATTCAGTACTTC,CASKVGAGSGNIQYF,.,TRBJ2-4,TRBV5-1,.
TGTGCCAGCTCACCTCGACAGGGTTCTAACACTGAAGCTTTCTTT,CASSPRQGSNTEAFF,TRBD1,TRBJ1-1,TRBV18,.
TGCGCCAGCAGCTTGGATACGAACACTGAAGCTTTCTTT,CASSLDTNTEAFF,.,TRBJ1-1,TRBV5-1,.
TGTGCCAGCTCACCACAAGCGGGAAGCACAGATACGCAGTATTTT,CASSPQAGSTDTQYF,TRBD2,TRBJ2-3,TRBV18,.